The clone carrying this TCR beta chain was seen more than once but under ten times. Its antigen is undetermined. Trimming cost V 3 bases and J 4 bases; bases outside gene matches: 5. The CDR3 covers 16 residues. Looked up from germline, CDR1 is SEHNR and CDR2 is FQNEAQ (reference sequence). Primers: 60 Vbeta forward and 13 Jbeta reverse. Sequenced by immunoSEQ multiplex PCR; TCRdb stores in-frame clones only, minus some. The sample lists around 90,000 clones, 78% seen once, with under 4% in the top ten. This specimen comes from a study of cytomegalovirus exposure and HLA in healthy donors. Study-wide findings and caveats: Several of the most significant clusters appeared, in a later analysis, to be linked to common viral pathogens. Later analysis demonstrated an association between a missense DCLRE1C variant and TCR beta V- and J-gene trimming. Earlier analysis yielded a pattern in which most TCR beta V segments were productive about 90% or about 30% of the time.

This chain uses TRBV7-9 with TRBJ1-3; 11 positions agree with TRBD1. The TCR was taken from a woman aged 40 to 50 in good health and CMV-seronegative. The specimen sequenced was PBMCs. In nucleotides, the CDR3 is TGTGCCAGCAGCTTCGGACAGGGGGCTGCGGGAAACACCATATATTTT. It translates to CASSFGQGAAGNTIYF.